This T cell receptor beta chain was profiled in a study of cytomegalovirus exposure and HLA in healthy donors. Study-level information: Of the donors genotyped, several hundred in all, 75% to 85% fell in the Caucasian-associated ancestry cluster.

Germline V gives CDR1 MNHEY, CDR2 SVGAGI. The CDR3 covers 14 residues. The J segment lost 4 bases and the V segment lost 2 bases, leaving 2 bases of the junction unmatched. Primers for the PCR totalled 60 Vbeta and 13 Jbeta. This table comes from immunoSEQ multiplex PCR, and its TCRdb copy is limited to in-frame clones, with some not included. This sample's table reports tens of thousands of clones. This clonotype was sampled from a man aged 40-49 years in good health and CMV-seronegative. The sample comprised PBMCs. The chain joins TRBV6-5 to TRBJ1-1; 9 bases agree with TRBD1. CDR3 amino acids: CASSYPTGGTEAFF. The CDR3 DNA reads as TGTGCCAGCAGTTACCCGACAGGGGGCACTGAAGCTTTCTTT.